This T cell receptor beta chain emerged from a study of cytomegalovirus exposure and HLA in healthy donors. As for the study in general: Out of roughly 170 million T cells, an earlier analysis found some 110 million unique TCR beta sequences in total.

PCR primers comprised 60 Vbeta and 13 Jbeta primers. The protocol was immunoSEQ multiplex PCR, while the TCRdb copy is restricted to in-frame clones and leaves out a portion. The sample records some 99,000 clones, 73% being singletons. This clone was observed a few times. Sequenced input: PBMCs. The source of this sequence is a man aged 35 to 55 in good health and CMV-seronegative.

CDR3 in amino acids: CASSYSGQGAIYGYTF. CDR3 nucleotide sequence: TGTGCCAGCAGTTACTCGGGACAGGGGGCTATCTATGGCTACACCTTC. V usage is TRBV6-5 and J usage is TRBJ1-2; TRBD1 agrees at 12 bases. Trimming at V came to 0 bases and at J to 4 bases, leaving 3 bases not matched to a gene. In germline, CDR1 is MNHEY, CDR2 SVGAGI. The CDR3 spans 16 residues.